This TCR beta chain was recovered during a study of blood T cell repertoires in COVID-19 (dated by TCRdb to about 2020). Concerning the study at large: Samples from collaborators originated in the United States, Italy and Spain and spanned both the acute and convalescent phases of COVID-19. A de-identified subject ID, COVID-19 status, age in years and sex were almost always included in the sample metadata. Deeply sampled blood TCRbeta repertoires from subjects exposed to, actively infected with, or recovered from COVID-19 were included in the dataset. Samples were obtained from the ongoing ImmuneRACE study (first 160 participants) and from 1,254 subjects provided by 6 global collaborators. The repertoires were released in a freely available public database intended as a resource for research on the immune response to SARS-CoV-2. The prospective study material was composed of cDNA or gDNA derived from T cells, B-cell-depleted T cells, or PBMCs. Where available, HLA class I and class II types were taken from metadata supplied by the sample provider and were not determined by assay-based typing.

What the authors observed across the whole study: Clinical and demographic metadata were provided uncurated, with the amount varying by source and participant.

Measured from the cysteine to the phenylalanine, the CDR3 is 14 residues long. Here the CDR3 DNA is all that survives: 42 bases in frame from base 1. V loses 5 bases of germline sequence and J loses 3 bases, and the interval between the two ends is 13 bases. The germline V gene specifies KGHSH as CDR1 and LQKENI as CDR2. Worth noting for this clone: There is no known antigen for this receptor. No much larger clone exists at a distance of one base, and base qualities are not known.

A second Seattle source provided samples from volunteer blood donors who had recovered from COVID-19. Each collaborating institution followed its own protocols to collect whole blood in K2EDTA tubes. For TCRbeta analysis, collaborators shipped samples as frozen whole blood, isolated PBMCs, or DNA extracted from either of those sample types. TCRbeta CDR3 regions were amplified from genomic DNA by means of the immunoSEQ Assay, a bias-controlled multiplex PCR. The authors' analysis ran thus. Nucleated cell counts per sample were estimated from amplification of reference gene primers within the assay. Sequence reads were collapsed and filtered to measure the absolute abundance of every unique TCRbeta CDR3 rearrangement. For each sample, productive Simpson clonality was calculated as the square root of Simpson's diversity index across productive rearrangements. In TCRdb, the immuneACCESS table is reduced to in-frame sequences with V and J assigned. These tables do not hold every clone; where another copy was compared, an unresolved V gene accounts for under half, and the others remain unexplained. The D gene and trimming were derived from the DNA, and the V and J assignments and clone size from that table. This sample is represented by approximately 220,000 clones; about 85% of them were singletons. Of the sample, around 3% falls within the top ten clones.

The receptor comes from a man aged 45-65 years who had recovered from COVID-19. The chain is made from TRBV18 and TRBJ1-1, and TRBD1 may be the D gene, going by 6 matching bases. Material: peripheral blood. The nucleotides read TGTGCCAGCTCAACATTAGACAGGTACACTGAAGCTTTCTTT. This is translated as CASSTLDRYTEAFF.